A selection of T cell receptor beta chains follows, all from one sample in a study of blood T cell repertoires in COVID-19. TCRdb keeps only in-frame clones here, not all; method: immunoSEQ multiplex PCR. The profile shows about 76,000 clones, 80% to 90% of them singletons. The source material was peripheral blood. These receptors were taken from a man between 60 and 75 years old with COVID-19, enrolled during active disease. Both conserved end residues are part of each CDR3. D genes are given only for firm matches. Some rows have no size entry. The others give once, few or many, or a class for an expanded clone.

>TRBJ2-3|.|TRBD2|TRBV15
CATSSRDGGGDTQYF
TGTGCCACCAGCAGTCGGGACGGGGGGGGTGATACGCAGTATTTT
>TRBJ2-7|.|.|TRBV30
CASNTVYEQYF
TGTGCCTCCAATACGGTCTACGAGCAGTACTTC
>TRBJ2-1|once|TRBD2|TRBV7-3
CASSFRGGYNEQFF
TGTGCCAGCAGCTTTCGGGGGGGTTACAATGAGCAGTTCTTC
>TRBJ2-2|.|.|TRBV7-9
CASRNWTANTGELFF
TGTGCCAGCAGGAATTGGACTGCGAACACCGGGGAGCTGTTTTTT
>TRBJ2-1|.|.|TRBV2
CASRNIYKQGPYNEQFF
TGTGCCAGCCGAAACATTTATAAACAGGGCCCCTACAATGAGCAGTTCTTC
>TRBJ2-7|.|TRBD2|TRBV7-6
CASSAGLASYEQYF
TGTGCCAGCAGCGCCGGACTAGCGAGCTACGAGCAGTACTTC
>TRBJ1-2|.|.|TRBV2
CASRVSLSLSYGYTF
TGTGCCAGCAGGGTTAGTCTTAGCCTCAGCTATGGCTACACCTTC
>TRBJ1-2|.|TRBD1|TRBV27
CASSPRTGNYGYTF
TGTGCCAGCAGTCCTAGGACAGGAAACTATGGCTACACCTTC
>TRBJ1-2|.|TRBD1|TRBV6-5
CASRETGDYGYTF
TGTGCCAGCAGGGAGACAGGGGATTATGGCTACACCTTC
>TRBJ1-5|.|TRBD1|TRBV5-1
CASSLSGGHNQPQHF
TGCGCCAGCAGCTTATCAGGGGGACACAATCAGCCCCAGCATTTT
>TRBJ2-5|.|.|TRBV2
CASTGTAETQYF
TGTGCCAGCACCGGGACTGCTGAGACCCAGTACTTC
>TRBJ2-1|once|.|TRBV18
CASSPGPARSPYNEQFF
TGTGCCAGCTCACCGGGGCCAGCGAGATCTCCCTACAATGAGCAGTTCTTC
>TRBJ1-5|.|TRBD1|TRBV2
CASSVQGVLWPQHF
TGTGCCAGCAGTGTTCAGGGGGTGCTTTGGCCCCAGCATTTT
>TRBJ2-5|.|TRBD1|TRBV10-1
CASSRTGLETQYF
TGCGCCAGCAGTCGGACAGGGTTAGAGACCCAGTACTTC
>TRBJ1-5|once|TRBD1|TRBV7-3
CASSDDRGHPQHF
TGTGCCAGCAGCGACGACAGGGGGCATCCCCAGCATTTT
>TRBJ1-2|.|.|TRBV6-5
CASKTSGTTHGYTF
TGTGCCAGCAAAACCTCGGGGACAACTCATGGCTACACCTTC
>TRBJ2-7|few|TRBD1|TRBV19
CARKAGTGYEQYF
TGTGCCAGGAAAGCCGGGACAGGCTACGAGCAGTACTTC
>TRBJ1-3|.|.|TRBV11-2
CASRDAGLRGNTIYF
TGTGCCAGCAGAGACGCGGGCTTACGTGGAAACACCATATATTTT
>TRBJ2-5|.|TRBD1|TRBV7-9
CASSVSGTGYLETQYF
TGTGCCAGCAGCGTATCCGGGACAGGTTATTTGGAGACCCAGTACTTC
>TRBJ2-5|.|TRBD1|TRBV6-5
CASEDRVRLSETQYF
TGTGCCAGCGAGGACAGGGTAAGGTTGTCGGAGACCCAGTACTTC
>TRBJ2-7|.|TRBD2|TRBV2
CASSEGGTSVHEQYF
TGTGCCAGCAGTGAGGGAGGGACTAGCGTTCACGAGCAGTACTTC
>TRBJ2-3|once|TRBD1|TRBV24-1
CATSDPGQGGSDTQYF
TGTGCCACCAGTGACCCCGGACAGGGAGGATCAGATACGCAGTATTTT
>TRBJ2-7|.|TRBD1|TRBV20-1
CSASPPLGQGVYEQYF
TGCAGTGCTAGTCCTCCACTTGGACAGGGTGTTTACGAGCAGTACTTC
>TRBJ2-7|once|TRBD1|TRBV10-3
CAISETTGGSEQYF
TGTGCCATCAGTGAGACGACAGGGGGAAGTGAGCAGTACTTC
>TRBJ1-1|.|.|TRBV7-9
CASSYSAHPSTEAFF
TGTGCCAGCAGCTACAGTGCACACCCGAGCACTGAAGCTTTCTTT
>TRBJ2-7|.|TRBD2|TRBV4-1
CASSQGLAGAVYEQYF
TGCGCCAGCAGCCAAGGGCTAGCGGGAGCAGTTTACGAGCAGTACTTC
>TRBJ1-1|.|.|TRBV18
CASSPEGRYTEAFF
TGTGCCAGCTCACCCGAGGGTCGGTACACTGAAGCTTTCTTT